This T cell receptor (beta chain) was identified in a study of shared clonotypes between healthy human individuals. Germline V gene sequence: CDR1 KGHSH, CDR2 LQKENI. With 4 bases removed from V and 0 bases from J, the gap between germline ends came to 13 bases. The CDR3 loop spans 16 amino acids. A note on this clone: The antigen is undetermined.

Study-wide results and caveats: The sampled material consisted only of blood, and tissue repertoires are likely to differ. Some clonotypes were shared by all four sorted-subset donors, while others were not shared. The non-shared ones had lower generation probabilities than the shared ones. Sorted-subset sequencing was shown by rarefaction to be incomplete despite large depth.

Sequenced by immunoSEQ multiplex PCR; TCRdb stores in-frame clones only, minus some. The sample records about 640,000 clones, 72% being singletons. The TCR comes from a woman aged 30 to 39 in good health. This sequence joins TRBV18 and TRBJ2-1; possible D gene TRBD1, 6 bases. The sample taken for sequencing was memory CD4+ T cells sorted from blood. Subset specified: CD45RA-negative fraction. The CDR3 nucleotides read TGTGCCAGCTCACGAGCAGACAGGAGCTCCTACAATGAGCAGTTCTTC. This sequence encodes CASSRADRSSYNEQFF. The variable domain in full, completed from reference TRBV18 and TRBJ2-1, reads NAGVMQNPRHLVRRRGQEARLRCSPMKGHSHVYWYRQLPEEGLKFMVYLQKENIIDESGMPKERFSAEFPKEGPSILRIQQVVRGDSAAYFCASSRADRSSYNEQFFGPGTRLTVL.